These 28 T cell receptor beta chains were all obtained from the same sample, sequenced in a study of control samples from healthy donors and cancer patients. Libraries were prepared by immunoSEQ multiplex PCR; TCRdb keeps only in-frame clonotypes and omits some of them. The data include roughly 200,000 clones; the top ten clones carry approximately 2.2%. The source material was blood. The receptors were sampled from a woman in her twenties or thirties in good health.

The chain recombines TRBV6-4 with TRBJ2-1; 8 bases line up with TRBD2. After removal of 5 bases from V and 7 bases from J, the junction contained 1 base not matched to a gene. The CDR3 totals 12 residues. The germline V gene has CDR1 MRHNA and CDR2 SNTAGT. CDR3 sequence reads: CASSLAGNEQFF. The CDR3 DNA reads TGTGCCAGCAGTTTAGCGGGGAATGAGCAGTTCTTC.

This chain links TRBV6-6 with TRBJ1-3; D ambiguous. The CDR3 covers 14 residues. Trimming stripped 2 bases from V and 0 bases from J, with 5 bases between. CDR1 and CDR2 (germline): MNHNY, SVGAGI (reference sequence). CDR3 protein: CASSYRSSGNTIYF. CDR3 coding DNA: TGTGCCAGCAGTTACCGTTCCTCTGGAAACACCATATATTTT.

The chain recombines TRBV3-1 (or the pseudogene TRBV3-2) with TRBJ1-3; 7 bases agree with TRBD1. The CDR3 is made up of 15 amino acids. From germline, CDR1 is LGHDT and CDR2 YNNKEL (reference sequence). The junction had 5 bases not matched to a gene; V was cut back by 5 bases and J by 1 base. The CDR3 coding sequence is TGTGCCAGCAGCGGTACAGGGGCATCTGGAAACACCATATATTTT. It yields the protein CASSGTGASGNTIYF.

This rearrangement joins TRBV6-1 to TRBJ2-7; D is unclear. There are 15 residues in the CDR3. V was trimmed by 0 bases and J by 3 bases, leaving 12 bases between them. Per the germline V gene, CDR1 is MNHNS and CDR2 is SASEGT. CDR3 sequence reads: CASSEALGYLYEQYF. CDR3 nucleotide sequence: TGTGCCAGCAGTGAAGCTCTCGGGTACCTCTACGAGCAGTACTTC.

V usage is TRBV6-5 and J usage is TRBJ2-7; 8 positions agree with TRBD1. With 4 bases clipped from V and 9 bases from J, the junction kept 5 bases outside the gene matches. CDR3 length: 12 amino acids. Germline V gene lookup returns CDR1 MNHEY and CDR2 SVGAGI. CDR3 nucleotides: TGTGCCAGCAGTTCCTCAGGGGGCGGGCAGTACTTC. This encodes CASSSSGGGQYF.

The gene calls are TRBV5-4 and TRBJ1-1, with a weak D call TRBD1 (6 bases). This CDR3 is built from 14 residues. Germline loops: CDR1 SGHNT, CDR2 YYREEE (reference sequence). V was clipped by 4 bases and J by 4 bases, with 14 bases between them. The CDR3 region is CASSGRGVGTEAFF. As DNA, the CDR3 is TGTGCCAGCAGCGGCAGGGGAGTCGGCACTGAAGCTTTCTTT.

V is TRBV4-2 and J is TRBJ1-1; tentative D call: TRBD1 (6 bases). Trimming took 7 bases from V and 0 from J, leaving 12 bases between them. This CDR3 has 14 residues. The germline V gene encodes CDR1 LGHNA and CDR2 YNFKEQ. The CDR3 reads CASTTGIVNTEAFF. CDR3 in DNA: TGTGCCAGCACCACAGGGATCGTGAACACTGAAGCTTTCTTT.

The rearrangement links TRBV18 to TRBJ2-7; no clear D. CDR1 is KGHSH and CDR2 is LQKENI in the germline V gene. CDR3 size: 14 residues. Trimming stripped 3 bases from V and 2 bases from J, with 11 bases between. The CDR3 reads CASSPAAQTYEQYF. As DNA, the CDR3 is TGTGCCAGCTCACCGGCTGCGCAAACCTACGAGCAGTACTTC.

The chain employs TRBV19 and TRBJ1-2; no reliable D call. CDR3 length equals 15 residues. The germline V gene encodes CDR1 LNHDA and CDR2 SQIVND (reference sequence). V was clipped by 1 base and J by 6 bases, with 15 bases between them. This CDR3 is CASSIAVSRRDGYTF. In nucleotides, the CDR3 is TGTGCCAGTAGTATAGCGGTGTCCAGGAGAGATGGCTACACCTTC.

J is TRBJ1-1 and V is TRBV12-3 or TRBV12-4; a possible D gene is TRBD1 (5 bases). With 6 bases removed from V and 0 bases from J, the gap between germline ends came to 8 bases. The CDR3 spans 13 residues. For the CDR3, the DNA is TGTGCCAGCAGCCAGACAGTGAACACTGAAGCTTTCTTT. Its translation: CASSQTVNTEAFF.

This chain connects TRBV3-1 (or the pseudogene TRBV3-2) to TRBJ2-7, with 9 bases fitting TRBD2. CDR1 is LGHDT, CDR2 YNNKEL, per germline (reference sequence). V gave up 1 base and J gave up 6 bases; unmatched junction bases: 7. The CDR3 totals 15 residues. CDR3 in DNA: TGTGCCAGCAGCCAAGTTGGCGGGGGGGTTGGCGAGCAGTACTTC. Translation gives CASSQVGGGVGEQYF.

The chain carries TRBV7-9 and TRBJ1-1; D uncertain. The CDR3 is made up of 16 amino acids. CDR1 SEHNR and CDR2 FQNEAQ come from the germline V gene (reference sequence). V was cut by 0 bases and J by 0 bases, with 11 bases left in between. The CDR3 here is CASSLALRPLNTEAFF. CDR3 in DNA: TGTGCCAGCAGCTTAGCCTTGAGGCCGCTGAACACTGAAGCTTTCTTT.

The rearrangement uses TRBV3-1 (or the pseudogene TRBV3-2) and TRBJ2-5; 11 positions match TRBD2. The V segment lost 0 bases and the J segment 2 bases; nucleotides outside the gene matches: 2. Germline-derived CDR1 and CDR2 are LGHDT and YNNKEL (reference sequence). The CDR3 loop spans 16 amino acids. CDR3 sequence reads: CASSQDRLAGQETQYF. The DNA for the CDR3 is TGTGCCAGCAGCCAAGACAGACTAGCGGGGCAAGAGACCCAGTACTTC.

The chain employs TRBV18 and TRBJ2-7; the match to TRBD1 covers 7 bases. Germline V gene lookup returns CDR1 KGHSH and CDR2 LQKENI. The V gene end was trimmed by 3 bases and the J gene end by 3 bases; junction bases not matched to a gene: 8. CDR3 size: 15 residues. The CDR3 DNA reads as TGTGCCAGCTCACCGGACCAGGGGGATTTCTACGAGCAGTACTTC. It specifies CASSPDQGDFYEQYF. Variable domain in full (rest from reference TRBV18 and TRBJ2-7): NAGVMQNPRHLVRRRGQEARLRCSPMKGHSHVYWYRQLPEEGLKFMVYLQKENIIDESGMPKERFSAEFPKEGPSILRIQQVVRGDSAAYFCASSPDQGDFYEQYFGPGTRLTVT.

This chain links TRBV2 with TRBJ1-2; D remains unclear. Germline CDR1 SNHLY, CDR2 FYNNEI. V gave up 4 bases and J gave up 4 bases, with 10 bases separating them. This CDR3 has 13 residues. The chain's CDR3 is CASSGLGGYGYTF. The CDR3 DNA reads as TGTGCCAGCAGTGGCTTGGGAGGCTATGGCTACACCTTC.

The chain carries TRBV25-1 and TRBJ1-1; D unclear. Trimming pared 1 base from V and 6 bases from J, leaving 21 bases between. From germline, CDR1 is MGHDK and CDR2 SYGVNS. The CDR3 is made up of 17 amino acids. CDR3 in amino acids: CASSEFALSTRMAEAFF. The CDR3 DNA sequence: TGTGCCAGCAGTGAATTTGCGCTCTCCACCCGAATGGCTGAAGCTTTCTTT.

For the CDR3, the DNA is TGTGCCAGCAGCTTAGGAGGACTAGCGGGTACCGGGGAGCTGTTTTTT. Residues: CASSLGGLAGTGELFF. V is TRBV7-2 and J is TRBJ2-2; TRBD2 agrees at 11 bases. The germline CDR1 and CDR2 sequences are SGHTA and FQGNSA. Trimming cost V 1 base and J 5 bases; bases outside gene matches: 3. This CDR3 comprises 16 residues.

This chain uses TRBV28 with TRBJ2-1; the match to TRBD2 covers 10 bases. The V gene's germline CDR1 is MDHEN and CDR2 SYDVKM. The CDR3 has 15 residues. The J segment lost 6 bases and the V segment lost 6 bases, leaving 8 bases of the junction unmatched. The CDR3 reads CASRRSGGVVNEQFF. CDR3 DNA sequence: TGTGCCAGCAGAAGAAGCGGGGGGGTTGTCAATGAGCAGTTCTTC.

CDR3 sequence reads: CASSLNQGGTEAFF. The CDR3 DNA follows: TGCGCCAGCAGCTTGAACCAGGGGGGGACTGAAGCTTTCTTT. The genes are TRBV5-1 and TRBJ1-1; TRBD1 agrees at 7 bases. The CDR3 contains 14 residues. Germline CDR1 is SGHRS and CDR2 is YFSETQ. V lost 1 base and J lost 5; bases outside the gene matches: 5.

V and J are TRBV9 and TRBJ2-7; TRBD2 is a possible D gene (6 bases). Trimming cost V 3 bases and J 1 base, with 8 bases left between them. CDR3 length: 13 amino acids. In germline, CDR1 is SGDLS, CDR2 YYNGEE. The CDR3 nucleotides are TGTGCCAGCAGCGAACGGGGGTCCTACGAGCAGTACTTC. It specifies CASSERGSYEQYF. The full variable domain, completed using reference TRBV9 and TRBJ2-7, is DSGVTQTPKHLITATGQRVTLRCSPRSGDLSVYWYQQSLDQGLQFLIQYYNGEERAKGNILERFSAQQFPDLHSELNLSSLELGDSALYFCASSERGSYEQYFGPGTRLTVT.

This sequence joins TRBV3-1 (or the pseudogene TRBV3-2) and TRBJ2-1, with 7 nucleotides matching TRBD2. V trimming: 7 bases; J trimming: 9 bases; junction bases outside the gene matches: 12. CDR1 and CDR2 (germline): LGHDT, YNNKEL (reference sequence). The CDR3 has 14 residues. In nucleotides, the CDR3 is TGTGCCAGCATGCCTAGCCCGGGGGGTGGTGAGCAGTTCTTC. It encodes CASMPSPGGGEQFF.

The chain uses TRBV6-5 and TRBJ1-2; tentative D call: TRBD1 (6 bases). CDR1 is MNHEY, CDR2 SVGAGI, per germline. V dropped 1 base and J dropped 4 bases, with 10 bases sitting between them. The CDR3 totals 14 residues. DNA of the CDR3: TGTGCCAGCAGTTACTTACAGGGCCCCTATGGCTACACCTTC. Its translation is CASSYLQGPYGYTF.

The chain has TRBV6-5 and TRBJ1-4, with D perhaps TRBD1 (5 bases). This CDR3 comprises 10 residues. Between the trimmed V and J ends, which lost 8 bases and 11 bases, there was a span of 9 bases. The germline V gene encodes CDR1 MNHEY and CDR2 SVGAGI. In DNA form, the CDR3 reads TGTGCCAGCGGGGGGGGGAAACTGTTTTTT. This sequence encodes CASGGGKLFF.

This chain links TRBV28 with TRBJ1-5; 8 nucleotides agree with TRBD1. The CDR3 spans 15 residues. The V segment lost 3 bases and the J segment 3 bases; nucleotides outside the gene matches: 4. Germline V CDR1 and CDR2: MDHEN, SYDVKM. CDR3 amino acids: CASSLSDRDNQPQHF. Here the CDR3 DNA reads TGTGCCAGCAGTTTGTCGGACAGGGACAATCAGCCCCAGCATTTT.

The chain carries TRBV6-5 and TRBJ2-2; no firm D call. V dropped 4 bases and J dropped 6 bases, with 9 bases sitting between them. The CDR3 is 13 residues long. In germline, CDR1 is MNHEY, CDR2 SVGAGI. CDR3 DNA sequence: TGTGCCAGCAGTTCACGATCGGCCGGGGAGCTGTTTTTT. It specifies CASSSRSAGELFF.

V is TRBV7-2 and J is TRBJ1-5, with TRBD1 identical over 9 bases. V shed 4 bases, J shed 7 bases, and the junction held 8 bases outside the gene matches. The CDR3 is made up of 15 amino acids. The germline gives CDR1 SGHTA, CDR2 FQGNSA. As DNA, the CDR3 is TGTGCCAGCAGCTCTGGACAGGGGTGGGAACAGCCCCAGCATTTT. Protein sequence: CASSSGQGWEQPQHF.

V and J are TRBV7-9 and TRBJ1-6, with D possibly being TRBD1 (5 bases). With 11 bases removed from V and 9 bases from J, the gap between germline ends came to 26 bases. The CDR3 extends over 16 amino acids. The germline CDR1 and CDR2 sequences are SEHNR and FQNEAQ (reference sequence). The CDR3 DNA is TGTGCCGGGGCAGGAGAAAATCCTTTGAGAGGTTCACCCCTCCACTTT. Its translation is CAGAGENPLRGSPLHF. Full variable domain (remainder filled in from reference TRBV7-9 and TRBJ1-6): DTGVSQNPRHKITKRGQNVTFRCDPISEHNRLYWYRQTLGQGPEFLTYFQNEAQLEKSRLLSDRFSAERPKGSFSTLEIQRTEQGDSAMYLCAGAGENPLRGSPLHFGNGTRLTVT.

This chain joins TRBV5-6 and TRBJ2-6; no reliable D call. V lost 5 bases, J lost 0 bases, and 6 bases lay in between. Germline assignment: CDR1 SGHDT and CDR2 YYEEEE. The CDR3 extends over 14 amino acids. As DNA, the CDR3 is TGTGCCAGCAGATCCCGCTCTGGGGCCAACGTCCTGACTTTC. Translated, it gives CASRSRSGANVLTF.